The 12 T cell receptor beta chains presented below share a single source sample, sequenced in a study of T-cell reconstitution after alpha-beta-depleted transplantation in children. The TCRbeta library was prepared with unique molecular identifiers. TCRdb independently ran MiXCR on the PCR reads; one entry per CDR3 protein. Altogether about half a million distinct CDR3 sequences are present, around 13% being singletons, with the ten largest covering around 6.1%. Source: PBMCs from the stem cell graft donor, taken from the stem cell graft. The source is a human donor who donated a stem cell graft to a child with combined immunodeficiency.

This clonotype was seen many times. This chain uses TRBV5-1 with TRBJ2-5, with 10 bases that match TRBD2. The V gene end was trimmed by 2 bases and the J gene end by 2 bases; junction bases not matched to a gene: 3. This CDR3 is 15 amino acids long. Per germline, CDR1 SGHRS and CDR2 YFSETQ. CDR3 DNA sequence: TGCGCCAGCAGCTTAAGCGGGGGGGAGCAAGAGACCCAGTACTTC. Its translation is CASSLSGGEQETQYF.

The V call is TRBV5-6, the J call TRBJ2-1, with unresolved D. The germline gives CDR1 SGHDT, CDR2 YYEEEE. The length of the CDR3 is 16 residues. V lost 2 bases and J 3 bases, leaving 15 bases between the germline ends. The CDR3 reads CASSFNAMNRYNEQFF. CDR3 coding DNA: TGTGCCAGCAGCTTCAACGCGATGAACCGCTACAATGAGCAGTTCTTC. Variable domain in full (rest from reference TRBV5-6 and TRBJ2-1): DAGVTQSPTHLIKTRGQQVTLRCSPKSGHDTVSWYQQALGQGPQFIFQYYEEEERQRGNFPDRFSGHQFPNYSSELNVNALLLGDSALYLCASSFNAMNRYNEQFFGPGTRLTVL.

This chain uses TRBV20-1 with TRBJ2-5; D possibly corresponds to TRBD1 (5 bases). V was clipped by 3 bases and J by 5 bases, with 16 bases between them. Germline V lookup: CDR1 DFQATT, CDR2 SNEGSKA (reference sequence). The CDR3 extends over 14 amino acids. CDR3 residues: CSARWTSPQETQYF. In nucleotides, the CDR3 is TGCAGTGCTAGGTGGACAAGTCCCCAGGAGACCCAGTACTTC.

The chain carries TRBV25-1 and TRBJ2-2, with 9 bases fitting TRBD1. The germline CDR1 and CDR2 sequences are MGHDK and SYGVNS. Germline trimming cut 0 bases from V and 5 bases from J; bases unmatched to any gene: 7. The length of the CDR3 is 17 residues. CDR3 region: CASSEYFGGTGTGELFF. The CDR3 DNA is TGTGCCAGCAGTGAATATTTCGGGGGGACAGGGACCGGGGAGCTGTTTTTT. Drawing the rest from reference TRBV25-1 and TRBJ2-2, the complete variable domain is EADIYQTPRYLVIGTGKKITLECSQTMGHDKMYWYQQDPGMELHLIHYSYGVNSTEKGDLSSESTVSRIRTEHFPLTLESARPSHTSQYLCASSEYFGGTGTGELFFGEGSRLTVL.

This clonotype came up many times. CDR3 protein: CASRSGTGYQETQYF. In DNA form, the CDR3 reads TGCGCCAGCCGTTCCGGGACAGGGTACCAAGAGACCCAGTACTTC. This sequence joins TRBV5-1 and TRBJ2-5; 9 nucleotides agree with TRBD1. V dropped 7 bases and J dropped 0; count of bases not matched to a gene: 7. Germline V gene sequence: CDR1 SGHRS, CDR2 YFSETQ. This CDR3 spans 15 amino acids.

In this sample, this clonotype turned up a few times. The CDR3 bases are TGCGCCAGCCTTATGGGGCCCACCACAGATACGCAGTATTTT. Its protein product is CASLMGPTTDTQYF. This chain connects TRBV5-1 to TRBJ2-3; D perhaps matches TRBD1 (5 bases). Deletions cut 7 bases from V and 2 bases from J, with 14 bases between. From germline, CDR1 is SGHRS and CDR2 YFSETQ. This CDR3 has 14 residues. Complete variable domain (other parts from reference TRBV5-1 and TRBJ2-3): KAGVTQTPRYLIKTRGQQVTLSCSPISGHRSVSWYQQTPGQGLQFLFEYFSETQRNKGNFPGRFSGRQFSNSRSEMNVSTLELGDSALYLCASLMGPTTDTQYFGPGTRLTVL.

This clonotype was seen only a few times. This chain joins TRBV27 and TRBJ2-1; 7 bases are shared with TRBD1. Trimming at V came to 3 bases and at J to 1 base, leaving 6 bases not matched to a gene. This CDR3 region has 16 residues. The germline CDR1 and CDR2 sequences are MNHEY and SMNVEV (reference sequence). Here the CDR3 reads CASSFRTGLSYNEQFF. CDR3 DNA sequence: TGTGCCAGCAGTTTCCGGACAGGCTTGTCCTACAATGAGCAGTTCTTC.

The table lists this clonotype with a few counts. The chain joins TRBV1 to TRBJ2-5; TRBD2 was called by the table and not checked on the DNA. TRBV1 is recorded as a pseudogene. There are 18 residues in the CDR3. CDR3 residues: CTSSQDLSSGGAWETQYF. DNA for the CDR3: TGCACCAGCAGCCAAGACCTCTCTAGCGGGGGGGCTTGGGAGACCCAGTACTTC.

The chain joins TRBV6-1 to TRBJ2-5; tentatively, D is TRBD2 (5 bases). V lost 7 bases and J lost 3, with 15 bases in between. CDR3 length: 14 amino acids. CDR1 is MNHNS, CDR2 SASEGT, per germline. This chain's CDR3 is CASKQTRAKETQYF. CDR3 coding DNA: TGTGCCAGCAAGCAGACGAGGGCTAAAGAGACCCAGTACTTC.

J is TRBJ2-7 and V is TRBV27; 7 positions match TRBD2. Germline trimming cut 5 bases from V and 3 bases from J; bases unmatched to any gene: 10. The CDR3 is 15 amino acids. Germline values: CDR1 MNHEY, CDR2 SMNVEV (reference sequence). The CDR3 DNA is TGTGCCAGCAGTCCCATAGCGGGCCGAAACTACGAGCAGTACTTC. It is translated as CASSPIAGRNYEQYF.

The table lists this clonotype with many counts. The chain carries TRBV27 and TRBJ2-1; 11 nucleotides line up with TRBD2. Germline values: CDR1 MNHEY, CDR2 SMNVEV (reference sequence). This CDR3 is built from 14 residues. V gave up 8 bases and J gave up 8 bases; unmatched junction bases: 8. The CDR3 loop is CASSVAGGPYEQFF. The CDR3 DNA reads as TGTGCCAGCTCAGTAGCGGGGGGGCCCTATGAGCAGTTCTTC.

A note on this clonotype: The junction departs from the called germline gene at one end, perhaps through a read error. The chain is built from TRBV12-3 or TRBV12-4 and TRBJ2-1; D not certain. The CDR3 totals 11 residues. The DNA for the CDR3 is TGTGCCAGCAGGGAAAACAAGGAGCAGTTCTTC. Protein product: CASRENKEQFF.